This T cell receptor (beta chain) derives from a study of blood T cell repertoires in COVID-19. Study-level information: Collection of acute and convalescent COVID-19 samples took place in the United States, Italy and Spain. PBMCs, B-cell-depleted T cells, or T cells were the source of the cDNA or gDNA that made up the material.

The CDR3 length is 15 residues. Germline V gene sequence: CDR1 KGHSH, CDR2 LQKENI. J gave up 9 bases and V 3 bases, and 4 bases lay outside the gene matches. Per the original data handling: Scientists estimated how many nucleated cells there were by amplifying reference gene primers. Assay: immunoSEQ multiplex PCR; the TCRdb copy retains only in-frame clones and omits some. V and J calls and clone size come straight from that table; D and trimming were deduced from the DNA. There are 70,000 to 90,000 clones in the sample; 86% occur only once, and about 7.2% lies in the top ten. The clonotype originates from a man in his 60s with acute or convalescent COVID-19. This chain links TRBV18 with TRBJ2-1; 14 nucleotides align to TRBD2. Sequences were obtained from peripheral blood. The CDR3 protein is CASSPRLAGGREQFF. The CDR3 DNA is TGTGCCAGCTCACCGAGACTAGCGGGGGGGCGTGAGCAGTTCTTC.